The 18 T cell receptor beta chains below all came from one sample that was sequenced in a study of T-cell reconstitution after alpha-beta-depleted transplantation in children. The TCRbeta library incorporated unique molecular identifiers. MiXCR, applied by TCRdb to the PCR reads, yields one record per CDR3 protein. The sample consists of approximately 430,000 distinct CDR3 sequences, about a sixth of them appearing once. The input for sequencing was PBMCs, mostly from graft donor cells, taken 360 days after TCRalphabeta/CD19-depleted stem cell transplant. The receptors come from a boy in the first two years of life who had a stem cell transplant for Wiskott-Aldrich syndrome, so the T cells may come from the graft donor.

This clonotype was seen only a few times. CDR3 sequence: CASSPEGRKWETQYF. The CDR3 coding sequence is TGTGCCAGTAGTCCGGAGGGACGTAAATGGGAGACCCAGTACTTC. This rearrangement joins TRBV19 to TRBJ2-5, with D perhaps matching TRBD2 (6 bases). V was cut by 5 bases and J by 5 bases, with 18 bases left in between. Germline V gene lookup returns CDR1 LNHDA and CDR2 SQIVND (reference sequence). This CDR3 contains 15 residues.

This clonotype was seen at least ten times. This chain's CDR3 is CASSPPGGINTEAFF. CDR3 sequence (DNA): TGTGCCAGCAGCCCCCCGGGGGGAATCAACACTGAAGCTTTCTTT. The chain recombines TRBV12-3 or TRBV12-4 with TRBJ1-1; possibly TRBD1 for D (5 bases). The V and J ends lost 6 bases and 2 bases respectively, with 16 bases between them. The CDR3 extends over 15 amino acids.

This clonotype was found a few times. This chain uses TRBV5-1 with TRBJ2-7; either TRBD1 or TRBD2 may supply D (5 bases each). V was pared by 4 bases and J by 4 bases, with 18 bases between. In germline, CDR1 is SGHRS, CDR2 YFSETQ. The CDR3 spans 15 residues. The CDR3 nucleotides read TGCGCCAGCAGCCGAGACGGGACCCAGAGATACGAGCAGTACTTC. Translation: CASSRDGTQRYEQYF.

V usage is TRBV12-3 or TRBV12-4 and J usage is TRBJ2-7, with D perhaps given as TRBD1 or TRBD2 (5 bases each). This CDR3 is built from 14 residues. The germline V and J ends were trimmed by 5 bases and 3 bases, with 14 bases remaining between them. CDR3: CASSPGLGVYEQYF. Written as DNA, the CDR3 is TGTGCCAGCAGTCCGGGATTAGGGGTCTACGAGCAGTACTTC.

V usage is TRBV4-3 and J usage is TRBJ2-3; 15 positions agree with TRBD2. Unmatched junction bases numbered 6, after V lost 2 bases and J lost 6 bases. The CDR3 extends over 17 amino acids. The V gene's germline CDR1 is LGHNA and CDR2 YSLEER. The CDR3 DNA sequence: TGCGCCAGCAGCCAATTCGGGACTAGCGGGAGGAGGGATACGCAGTATTTT. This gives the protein CASSQFGTSGRRDTQYF.

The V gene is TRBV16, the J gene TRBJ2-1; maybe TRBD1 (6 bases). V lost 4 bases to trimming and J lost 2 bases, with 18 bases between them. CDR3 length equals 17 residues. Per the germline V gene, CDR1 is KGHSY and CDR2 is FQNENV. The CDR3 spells CASSPLTGGRAYNEQFF. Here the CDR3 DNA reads TGTGCCAGCAGCCCATTGACAGGTGGGCGCGCCTACAATGAGCAGTTCTTC.

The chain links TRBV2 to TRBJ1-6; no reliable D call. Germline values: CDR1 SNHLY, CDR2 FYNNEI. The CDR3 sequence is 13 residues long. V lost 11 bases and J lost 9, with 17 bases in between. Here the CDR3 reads CAVPRGEASPLHF. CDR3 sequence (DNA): TGTGCCGTGCCTCGGGGAGAAGCTTCACCCCTCCACTTT.

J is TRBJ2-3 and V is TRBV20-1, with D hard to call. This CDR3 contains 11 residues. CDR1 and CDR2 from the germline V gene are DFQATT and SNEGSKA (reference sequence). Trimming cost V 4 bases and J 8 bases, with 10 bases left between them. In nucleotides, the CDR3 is TGCAGTGCTAAGCCGTTAAGTACGCAGTATTTT. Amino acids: CSAKPLSTQYF.

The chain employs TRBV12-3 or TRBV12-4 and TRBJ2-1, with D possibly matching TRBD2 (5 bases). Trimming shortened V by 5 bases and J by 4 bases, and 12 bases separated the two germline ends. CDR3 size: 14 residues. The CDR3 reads CASSRSRGYNEQFF. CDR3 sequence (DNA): TGTGCCAGCAGTAGGTCCCGGGGATACAATGAGCAGTTCTTC.

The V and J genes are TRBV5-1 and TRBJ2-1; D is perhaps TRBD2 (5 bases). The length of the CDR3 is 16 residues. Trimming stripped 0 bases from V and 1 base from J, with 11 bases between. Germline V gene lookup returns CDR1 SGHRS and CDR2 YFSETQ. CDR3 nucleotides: TGCGCCAGCAGCTTGGTGGGAGTAGCGTCCTACAATGAGCAGTTCTTC. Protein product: CASSLVGVASYNEQFF.

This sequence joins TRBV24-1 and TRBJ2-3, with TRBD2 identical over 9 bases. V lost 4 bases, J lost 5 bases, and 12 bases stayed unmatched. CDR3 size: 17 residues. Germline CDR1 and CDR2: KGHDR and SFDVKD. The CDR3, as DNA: TGTGCCACCAGTGAACCCACGTACGCGGGAGGGAGAGATACGCAGTATTTT. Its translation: CATSEPTYAGGRDTQYF.

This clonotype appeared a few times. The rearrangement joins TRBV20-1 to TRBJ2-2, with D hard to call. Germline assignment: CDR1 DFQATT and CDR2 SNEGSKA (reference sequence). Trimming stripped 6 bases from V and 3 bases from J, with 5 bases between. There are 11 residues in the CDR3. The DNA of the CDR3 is TGCAGTGCCTTGGACACCGGGGAGCTGTTTTTT. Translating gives CSALDTGELFF.

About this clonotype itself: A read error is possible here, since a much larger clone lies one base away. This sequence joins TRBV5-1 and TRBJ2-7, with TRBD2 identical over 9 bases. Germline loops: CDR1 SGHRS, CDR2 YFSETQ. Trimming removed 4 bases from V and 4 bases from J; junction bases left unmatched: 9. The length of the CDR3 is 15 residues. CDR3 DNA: TGCGCCAGCAGCCCCGGACTAGCGAGGGGTTACGAGCAGTACTTC. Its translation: CASSPGLARGYEQYF.

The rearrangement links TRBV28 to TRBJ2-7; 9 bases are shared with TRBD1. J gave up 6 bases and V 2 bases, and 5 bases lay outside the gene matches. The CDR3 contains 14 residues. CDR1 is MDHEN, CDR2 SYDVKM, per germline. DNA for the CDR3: TGTGCCAGCAGTTTAGGGGGACAGGGTATCGAGCAGTACTTC. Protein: CASSLGGQGIEQYF. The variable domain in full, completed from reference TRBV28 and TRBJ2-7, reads DVKVTQSSRYLVKRTGEKVFLECVQDMDHENMFWYRQDPGLGLRLIYFSYDVKMKEKGDIPEGYSVSREKKERFSLILESASTNQTSMYLCASSLGGQGIEQYFGPGTRLTVT.

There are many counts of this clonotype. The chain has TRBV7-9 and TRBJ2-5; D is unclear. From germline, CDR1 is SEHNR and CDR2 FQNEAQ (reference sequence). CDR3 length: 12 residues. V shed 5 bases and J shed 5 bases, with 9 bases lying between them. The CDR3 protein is CASSPVRETQYF. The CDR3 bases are TGTGCCAGCAGCCCGGTTCGGGAGACCCAGTACTTC.

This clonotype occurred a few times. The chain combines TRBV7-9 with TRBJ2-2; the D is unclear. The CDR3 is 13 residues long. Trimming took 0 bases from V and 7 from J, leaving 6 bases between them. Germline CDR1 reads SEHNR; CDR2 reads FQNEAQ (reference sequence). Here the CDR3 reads CASSLAGFGELFF. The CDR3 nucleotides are TGTGCCAGCAGCTTAGCTGGGTTCGGGGAGCTGTTTTTT.

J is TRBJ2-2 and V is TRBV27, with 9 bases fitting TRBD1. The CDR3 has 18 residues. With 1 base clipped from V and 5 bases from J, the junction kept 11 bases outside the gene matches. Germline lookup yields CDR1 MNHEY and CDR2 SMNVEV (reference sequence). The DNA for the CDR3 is TGTGCCAGCAGTTTATGGAACCAACAGGGGGCTGGGACCGGGGAGCTGTTTTTT. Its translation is CASSLWNQQGAGTGELFF.

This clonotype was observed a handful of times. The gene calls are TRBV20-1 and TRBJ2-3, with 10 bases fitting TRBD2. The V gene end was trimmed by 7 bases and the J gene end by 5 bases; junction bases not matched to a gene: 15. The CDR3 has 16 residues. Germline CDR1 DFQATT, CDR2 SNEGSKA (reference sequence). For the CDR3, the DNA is TGCAGTGTGGTCCAGCGGGAGGGCCTAAGGAAAGATACGCAGTATTTT. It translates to CSVVQREGLRKDTQYF.